The 16 T cell receptor beta chains presented below share a single source sample, sequenced in a study of T cell repertoires in cytomegalovirus infection. These receptors have no known antigen. TCRdb re-analysed the reads in MiXCR, keeping a single row per CDR3 protein. Of approximately 70,000 distinct CDR3 sequences in the sample, approximately 24% were seen once. The sample consisted of PBMCs, sequenced either directly or after in vitro stimulation (not recorded which). These receptors all stem from a human donor in good health (CMV status not recorded). Some clones in this sample may be carry-over from other donors' samples.

The sample holds a few counts of this clonotype. The rearrangement uses TRBV6-2 or TRBV6-3 and TRBJ2-3; D is perhaps TRBD1 (6 bases). Germline loops: CDR1 MNHEY, CDR2 SVGEGT. There are 16 residues in the CDR3. The ends were cut back, 5 bases at V and 2 bases at J, with 17 bases in the middle. The CDR3 loop is CASSKTPQGTTDTQYF. For the CDR3, the DNA is TGTGCCAGCAGTAAAACCCCACAGGGAACCACAGATACGCAGTATTTT.

At least ten counts were recorded for this clonotype. V gene TRBV6-5 combines with J gene TRBJ2-1; possibly TRBD2 for D (6 bases). V lost 0 bases and J lost 6, with 12 bases in between. The germline gives CDR1 MNHEY, CDR2 SVGAGI. CDR3 length: 15 amino acids. DNA of the CDR3: TGTGCCAGCAGTTACTCGGAGGGTCTGGGCAATGAGCAGTTCTTC. It yields the protein CASSYSEGLGNEQFF.

The chain carries TRBV19 and TRBJ1-1, with 7 bases lining up with TRBD1. CDR3 length: 15 amino acids. The trim removed 5 bases at V and 4 bases at J, leaving 10 bases unmatched. Germline V gene lookup returns CDR1 LNHDA and CDR2 SQIVND (reference sequence). The CDR3 sequence is CASSETGRKSTEAFF. The CDR3 nucleotides read TGTGCCAGTAGTGAGACAGGGCGCAAAAGCACTGAAGCTTTCTTT.

This clonotype was recorded a few times. The chain links TRBV27 to TRBJ1-4; D call uncertain. There are 15 residues in the CDR3. V lost 3 bases, J lost 4 bases, and 12 bases lay in between. Germline lookup yields CDR1 MNHEY and CDR2 SMNVEV (reference sequence). CDR3 loop: CASSFLLGGNEKLFF. CDR3 sequence (DNA): TGTGCCAGCAGTTTCCTCCTAGGTGGTAATGAAAAACTGTTTTTT.

In its sample, this clonotype was seen a few times. The chain uses TRBV23-1 and TRBJ1-2; a possible D gene is TRBD1 (6 bases). TRBV23-1 is an ORF, and what it does is uncertain. The CDR3 is made up of 16 amino acids. Trimming removed 0 bases from V and 1 base from J, with 12 bases in between. CDR3 in amino acids: CASSQSQGRDNYGYTF. Here the CDR3 DNA reads TGCGCCAGCAGTCAATCTCAGGGGCGAGATAACTATGGCTACACCTTC.

The chain couples TRBV6-1 to TRBJ2-4; D unresolved. The CDR3 consists of 15 residues. Trimming removed 5 bases from V and 0 bases from J, with 11 bases in between. Germline assignment: CDR1 MNHNS and CDR2 SASEGT. The CDR3 nucleotides read TGTGCCAGCAGTCAGCCCGGAGAAGCCAAAAACATTCAGTACTTC. Its translation is CASSQPGEAKNIQYF.

This clonotype was detected many times. The genes are TRBV7-3 and TRBJ2-7; 9 nucleotides match TRBD2. This CDR3 contains 15 residues. The V and J ends lost 0 bases and 1 base, in that order; junction bases with no gene match: 1. CDR1 and CDR2 from the germline V gene are SGHTA and FQGTGA. DNA of the CDR3: TGTGCCAGCAGCTTAACTAGCGGGAGTTCCTACGAGCAGTACTTC. Encoded protein: CASSLTSGSSYEQYF.

This clonotype was seen more than once but under ten times. CDR3 DNA sequence: TGTGCCAGCAGCCCACTGACAGTTAACTATGGCTACACCTTC. Amino acid sequence: CASSPLTVNYGYTF. The chain is built from TRBV7-8 and TRBJ1-2; tentative D call: TRBD1 (5 bases). CDR3 length: 14 residues. V was shortened by 5 bases and J by 1 base, with 11 bases between the two germline ends. Germline loops: CDR1 SGHVS, CDR2 FQNEAQ.

This sequence joins TRBV20-1 and TRBJ1-1, with D unclear. The V end was cut by 4 bases, the J end by 0 bases, with 12 bases between. The length of the CDR3 is 14 residues. From germline, CDR1 is DFQATT and CDR2 SNEGSKA (reference sequence). CDR3 protein: CSATRRLLNTEAFF. The CDR3 nucleotides read TGCAGTGCTACCCGGCGGCTACTGAACACTGAAGCTTTCTTT.

The table lists this clonotype with a few counts. The chain employs TRBV20-1 and TRBJ2-7, with D hard to call. The CDR3 is 14 residues long. The germline V and J ends were trimmed by 6 bases and 3 bases, with 18 bases remaining between them. The germline CDR1 and CDR2 sequences are DFQATT and SNEGSKA (reference sequence). The CDR3 DNA is TGCAGTGCCTATATGGTAGACGGTGGCTACGAGCAGTACTTC. This encodes CSAYMVDGGYEQYF.

In DNA, the CDR3 is TGTGCCAGCAGCTTAAACACAGGGAGGACAGATACGCAGTATTTT. Its translation: CASSLNTGRTDTQYF. The rearrangement uses TRBV11-2 and TRBJ2-3; D tentatively fits TRBD1 or TRBD2 (6 bases each). V was trimmed by 2 bases and J by 3 bases, leaving 12 bases between them. This CDR3 contains 15 residues. From germline, CDR1 is SGHAT and CDR2 FQNNGV.

This clonotype came up many times. The chain carries TRBV7-2 and TRBJ2-5; no clear D gene. Germline V CDR1 and CDR2: SGHTA, FQGNSA. This CDR3 comprises 15 residues. V was pared by 1 base and J by 5 bases, with 14 bases between. CDR3 residues: CASSLGSQVLETQYF. DNA for the CDR3: TGTGCCAGCAGCTTAGGGTCCCAGGTGCTGGAGACCCAGTACTTC.

This clonotype was observed a handful of times. This chain connects TRBV4-2 to TRBJ2-7; TRBD2 agrees at 13 bases. Per the germline V gene, CDR1 is LGHNA and CDR2 is YNFKEQ. This CDR3 has 18 amino acids. V was pared by 0 bases and J by 5 bases, with 10 bases of the junction left unmatched. In DNA form, the CDR3 reads TGTGCCAGCAGCCAAGAGCGAAAACGGACTAGCGGGAGCCACGAGCAGTACTTC. This codes for CASSQERKRTSGSHEQYF.

This clonotype showed up many times. The chain carries TRBV24-1 and TRBJ2-3, with D unresolved. Per germline, CDR1 KGHDR and CDR2 SFDVKD. With 4 bases removed from V and 5 bases from J, the gap between germline ends came to 24 bases. The CDR3 spans 18 residues. CDR3 region: CATSDAPGPEAHGDTQYF. CDR3 nucleotide sequence: TGTGCCACCAGTGACGCACCGGGCCCCGAAGCCCATGGAGATACGCAGTATTTT.

This chain connects TRBV30 to TRBJ1-1; D unclear. The CDR3 has 15 amino acids. Trimming pared 2 bases from V and 0 bases from J, leaving 13 bases between. In germline, CDR1 is GTSNPN, CDR2 SVGIG (reference sequence). CDR3 sequence (DNA): TGTGCCTGGAGTCTCAGCATGGGGTTGAACACTGAAGCTTTCTTT. This codes for CAWSLSMGLNTEAFF.

Ten or more counts support this clonotype. J is TRBJ1-5 and V is TRBV7-2; no reliable D call. The CDR3 is made up of 19 amino acids. CDR1 is SGHTA, CDR2 FQGNSA, per germline. The V and J ends lost 0 bases and 2 bases respectively, with 20 bases between them. CDR3 nucleotide sequence: TGTGCCAGCAGCTTAGCGCCCGTCTTGGGGATCCGGGGCAATCAGCCCCAGCATTTT. Translated, it gives CASSLAPVLGIRGNQPQHF.